A single sample gave rise to the 8 T cell receptor beta chains below, sequenced in a study of blood T cell repertoires in COVID-19. The protocol was immunoSEQ multiplex PCR, while the TCRdb copy is restricted to in-frame clones and leaves out a portion. The sample shows about 340,000 clones, about nine tenths of them seen only once. The sample consisted of peripheral blood. Source of these receptors: a woman aged 45-60 years with COVID-19, enrolled during active disease.

The chain carries TRBV15 and TRBJ2-1; D ambiguous. Germline V CDR1 and CDR2: LNHNV, YYDKDF (reference sequence). The germline V and J ends were trimmed by 9 bases and 0 bases, with 15 bases remaining between them. The CDR3 is made up of 15 amino acids. CDR3 in DNA: TGTGCCACTAGTGCGCTCTGGAGCTCCTACAATGAGCAGTTCTTC. It codes for CATSALWSSYNEQFF.

The V call is TRBV11-3, the J call TRBJ2-7; 8 positions match TRBD1. Per germline, CDR1 SGHNT and CDR2 YENEEA. This CDR3 comprises 14 residues. The V segment lost 1 base and the J segment 5 bases; nucleotides outside the gene matches: 4. The CDR3 DNA is TGTGCCAGCAGCTTAGCAGGGGGCGCCGACGAGCAGTACTTC. Its protein product is CASSLAGGADEQYF.

This chain links TRBV5-1 with TRBJ1-4, with 7 bases lining up with TRBD1. CDR3 length: 14 amino acids. The germline gives CDR1 SGHRS, CDR2 YFSETQ. Losses at the gene ends were 9 bases for V and 0 bases for J; bases not matched to a gene: 5. CDR3 residues: CATRQGATNEKLFF. The CDR3 DNA follows: TGCGCCACCCGACAGGGAGCAACTAATGAAAAACTGTTTTTT.

The V and J genes are TRBV7-9 and TRBJ1-4, with TRBD1 matching 10 bases. With 0 bases clipped from V and 8 bases from J, the junction kept 3 bases outside the gene matches. The V gene's germline CDR1 is SEHNR and CDR2 FQNEAQ (reference sequence). CDR3 length: 15 amino acids. The CDR3 spells CASSLAVTGGEKLFF. The CDR3 nucleotides read TGTGCCAGCAGCTTAGCCGTGACAGGGGGCGAAAAACTGTTTTTT. Together with reference TRBV7-9 and TRBJ1-4, the CDR3 gives the full variable domain: DTGVSQNPRHKITKRGQNVTFRCDPISEHNRLYWYRQTLGQGPEFLTYFQNEAQLEKSRLLSDRFSAERPKGSFSTLEIQRTEQGDSAMYLCASSLAVTGGEKLFFGSGTQLSVL.

This chain uses TRBV19 with TRBJ2-1; maybe TRBD1 (6 bases). Between the trimmed V and J ends, which lost 3 bases and 5 bases, there was a span of 14 bases. The CDR3 covers 15 residues. CDR1 and CDR2 (germline): LNHDA, SQIVND (reference sequence). The DNA of the CDR3 is TGTGCCAGTAGTATGTGGGGGCGCGAAAACAATGAGCAGTTCTTC. Translation: CASSMWGRENNEQFF.

In nucleotides, the CDR3 is TGTGCCAGCAGCCGACGGGACAGGGGGAAGTCCGGGGAGCTGTTTTTT. Its translation: CASSRRDRGKSGELFF. The chain joins TRBV5-4 to TRBJ2-2; 11 bases are a match to TRBD1. CDR1 is SGHNT and CDR2 is YYREEE in the germline V gene (reference sequence). Trimming removed 4 bases from V and 6 bases from J; junction bases left unmatched: 8. The CDR3 spans 16 residues.

CDR3 sequence: CASSFSGTGGENIQYF. The CDR3 nucleotides are TGTGCCAGCAGCTTCTCCGGGACAGGGGGCGAAAACATTCAGTACTTC. The V call is TRBV9, the J call TRBJ2-4; 12 bases agree with TRBD1. CDR1 is SGDLS, CDR2 YYNGEE, per germline. This CDR3 has 16 residues. J was trimmed by 5 bases and V by 4 bases; bases with no gene match: 7.

The rearrangement joins TRBV13 to TRBJ1-2; 8 nucleotides align to TRBD1. The V segment lost 0 bases and the J segment 13 bases; nucleotides outside the gene matches: 4. There are 12 residues in the CDR3. CDR1 and CDR2 from the germline V gene are PRHDT and FYEKMQ (reference sequence). The CDR3: CASSLGQGVSTF. The CDR3 bases are TGTGCCAGCAGCTTAGGACAGGGGGTTTCCACCTTC.